This entry is about one T cell receptor (beta chain). Its specificity is not known. This specimen comes from a study of shared clonotypes between healthy human individuals. On the study more broadly: Per-donor plates numbered three CD4 naive, three CD4 memory, two CD8 naive and one CD8 memory. Broader study findings: Sharing across four donors was seen in around 5.1% of naive CD4 clonotypes.

The CDR3 is 18 residues long. Trimming shortened V by 0 bases and J by 1 base, and 13 bases separated the two germline ends. Germline V gene sequence: CDR1 LGHNA, CDR2 YSLEER. Deep-level settings were used for running the assay. Authors' data handling: In the immunoSEQ data, sequences were junction-only and lacked quality scores, so filtering differed. Here immunoSEQ multiplex PCR was the method, and the copy in TCRdb shows in-frame clones only, minus some. Clone size and V and J calls were adopted from that table, with D and trimming inferred from the DNA. The sample has under 1,900,000 clones, 98% seen once.

The chain has TRBV4-3 and TRBJ2-6; D is unclear. This clonotype originated in a man aged 30 to 39 in good health. Sequencing was carried out using naive CD4+ T cells sorted from blood. Subset denoted: CD45RA+ positively selected. The CDR3 DNA reads TGCGCCAGCAGCCAAGATCTGTCCGTTCGTTCTGGGGCCAACGTCCTGACTTTC. The encoded protein is CASSQDLSVRSGANVLTF.